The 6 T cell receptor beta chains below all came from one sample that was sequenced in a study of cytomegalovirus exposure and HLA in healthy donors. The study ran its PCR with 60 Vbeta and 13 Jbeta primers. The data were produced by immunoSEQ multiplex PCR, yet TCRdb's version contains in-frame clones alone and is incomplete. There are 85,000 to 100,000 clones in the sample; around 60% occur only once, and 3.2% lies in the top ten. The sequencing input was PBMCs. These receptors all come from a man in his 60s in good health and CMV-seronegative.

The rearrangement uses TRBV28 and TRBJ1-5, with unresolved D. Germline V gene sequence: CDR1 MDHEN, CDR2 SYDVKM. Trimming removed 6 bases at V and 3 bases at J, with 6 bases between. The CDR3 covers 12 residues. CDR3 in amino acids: CASRSLNQPQHF. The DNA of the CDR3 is TGTGCCAGCAGATCCCTCAATCAGCCCCAGCATTTT. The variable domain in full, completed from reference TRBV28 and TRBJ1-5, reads DVKVTQSSRYLVKRTGEKVFLECVQDMDHENMFWYRQDPGLGLRLIYFSYDVKMKEKGDIPEGYSVSREKKERFSLILESASTNQTSMYLCASRSLNQPQHFGDGTRLSIL.

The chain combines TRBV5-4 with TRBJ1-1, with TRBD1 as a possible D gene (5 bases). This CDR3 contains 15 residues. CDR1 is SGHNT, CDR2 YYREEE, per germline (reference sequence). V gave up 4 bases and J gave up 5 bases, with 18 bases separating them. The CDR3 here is CASSPQRAGLTEAFF. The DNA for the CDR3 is TGTGCCAGCAGCCCCCAAAGGGCGGGGCTGACTGAAGCTTTCTTT.

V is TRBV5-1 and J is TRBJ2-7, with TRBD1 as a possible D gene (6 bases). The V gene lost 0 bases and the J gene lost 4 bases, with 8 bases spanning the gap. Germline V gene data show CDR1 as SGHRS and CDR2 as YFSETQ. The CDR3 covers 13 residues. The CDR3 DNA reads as TGCGCCAGCAGCTTGGGAACAGGGTACGAGCAGTACTTC. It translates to CASSLGTGYEQYF.

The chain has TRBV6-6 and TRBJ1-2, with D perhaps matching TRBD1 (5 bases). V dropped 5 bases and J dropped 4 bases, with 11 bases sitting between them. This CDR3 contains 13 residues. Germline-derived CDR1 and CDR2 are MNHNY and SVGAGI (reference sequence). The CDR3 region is CASSGRGSYGYTF. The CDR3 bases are TGTGCCAGCAGTGGGAGGGGTTCCTATGGCTACACCTTC.

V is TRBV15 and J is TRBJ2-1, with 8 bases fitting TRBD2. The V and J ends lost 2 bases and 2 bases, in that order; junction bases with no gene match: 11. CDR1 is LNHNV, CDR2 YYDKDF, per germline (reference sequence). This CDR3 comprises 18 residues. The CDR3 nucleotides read TGTGCCACCAGCAGATTTAGTGGTAGCGGGGCCACCTACAATGAGCAGTTCTTC. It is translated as CATSRFSGSGATYNEQFF.

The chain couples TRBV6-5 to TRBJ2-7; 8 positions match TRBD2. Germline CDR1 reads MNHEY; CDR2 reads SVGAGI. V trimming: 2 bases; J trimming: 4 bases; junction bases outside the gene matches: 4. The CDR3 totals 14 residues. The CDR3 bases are TGTGCCAGCAGTTACAGCGGGAGTTCGTACGAGCAGTACTTC. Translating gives CASSYSGSSYEQYF.